The next 20 T cell receptor beta chains were all read from a single sample in a study of T cell responses to AZD1222 COVID-19 vaccine. TCRdb's table, derived via immunoSEQ multiplex PCR, lists solely in-frame clones and lacks some. Seen here are roughly 44,000 clones, about 83% observed once, and the top ten hold around 50%. This sample comprised peripheral blood, obtained on day 0 of AZD1222 vaccination. Source of these receptors: an adult in good health.

The rearrangement links TRBV6-1 to TRBJ2-1; 13 bases agree with TRBD2. CDR1 is MNHNS, CDR2 SASEGT, per germline. The length of the CDR3 is 15 residues. The trim removed 2 bases at V and 6 bases at J, leaving 1 base unmatched. CDR3 loop: CASSEWTSGSNEQFF. DNA of the CDR3: TGTGCCAGCAGTGAATGGACTAGCGGGAGCAATGAGCAGTTCTTC.

The chain uses TRBV5-4 and TRBJ1-4; 9 positions match TRBD1. The V gene end was trimmed by 5 bases and the J gene end by 1 base; junction bases not matched to a gene: 3. Germline CDR1 SGHNT, CDR2 YYREEE (reference sequence). CDR3 length: 15 residues. As DNA, the CDR3 is TGTGCCAGCAGTTCGACAGGGGGAACTAATGAAAAACTGTTTTTT. Its translation is CASSSTGGTNEKLFF.

J is TRBJ2-3 and V is TRBV2; 9 nucleotides match TRBD1. The V gene's germline CDR1 is SNHLY and CDR2 FYNNEI. V lost 7 bases, J lost 1 base, and 15 bases stayed unmatched. The CDR3 has 18 amino acids. The CDR3 protein is CASTRPDRGSIGTDTQYF. CDR3 DNA sequence: TGTGCCAGCACCCGCCCGGACAGGGGTTCTATTGGCACAGATACGCAGTATTTT. The full variable domain, rest sourced from reference TRBV2 and TRBJ2-3, is EPEVTQTPSHQVTQMGQEVILRCVPISNHLYFYWYRQILGQKVEFLVSFYNNEISEKSEIFDDQFSVERPDGSNFTLKIRSTKLEDSAMYFCASTRPDRGSIGTDTQYFGPGTRLTVL.

V is TRBV7-9 and J is TRBJ2-7; D is perhaps TRBD1 or TRBD2 (6 bases each). This CDR3 is 15 amino acids long. The germline V and J ends were trimmed by 4 bases and 7 bases, with 20 bases remaining between them. Germline V gene data show CDR1 as SEHNR and CDR2 as FQNEAQ (reference sequence). CDR3 DNA: TGTGCCAGCAGCTGGGGGCCGGGAGCGAGTCGGGAGCAGTACTTC. Translated: CASSWGPGASREQYF.

The V and J genes are TRBV21-1 and TRBJ2-5. TRBV21-1 is noted as a pseudogene. The CDR3 has 16 amino acids. CDR3 in DNA: TGTGCCAGCAGCAAGGGTTCGCGGAGGGGGTTGGAGACCCAGTACTTC. This encodes CASSKGSRRGLETQYF.

The chain joins TRBV28 to TRBJ1-1; the D gene is possibly TRBD1 (5 bases). The CDR3 runs to 14 residues. V was clipped by 6 bases and J by 3 bases, with 14 bases between them. Germline V gene sequence: CDR1 MDHEN, CDR2 SYDVKM. In DNA, the CDR3 is TGTGCCAGCAGAAACGGGGGTTTTGACACTGAAGCTTTCTTT. Translated, it gives CASRNGGFDTEAFF.

V usage is TRBV6-1 and J usage is TRBJ1-3, with no clear D. With 4 bases removed from V and 0 bases from J, the gap between germline ends came to 13 bases. Per germline, CDR1 MNHNS and CDR2 SASEGT. This CDR3 contains 16 residues. CDR3 region: CASSGVGGRSGNTIYF. The CDR3 nucleotides read TGTGCCAGCAGTGGGGTAGGTGGCCGCTCTGGAAACACCATATATTTT.

The chain recombines TRBV28 with TRBJ2-7, with 11 bases aligning to TRBD2. The V gene end was trimmed by 7 bases and the J gene end by 2 bases; junction bases not matched to a gene: 7. This CDR3 is built from 15 residues. CDR1 is MDHEN and CDR2 is SYDVKM in the germline V gene. The CDR3 here is CASTLTSGGTYEQYF. Here the CDR3 DNA reads TGTGCCAGCACCCTCACTAGCGGGGGAACCTACGAGCAGTACTTC.

The chain joins TRBV29-1 to TRBJ1-2; D unclear. V was trimmed by 3 bases and J by 4 bases, leaving 9 bases between them. This CDR3 spans 12 amino acids. The germline gives CDR1 SQVTM, CDR2 ANQGSEA. CDR3 coding DNA: TGCAGCGTTGACGAGGGTGGCTATGGCTACACCTTC. This codes for CSVDEGGYGYTF.

About this clone: The junction differs from germline at one of its ends, possibly a read error. CDR3 residues: CASSQDRRPERVF. DNA of the CDR3: TGCGCCAGCAGCCAAGATCGGAGGCCTGAGCGGGTCTTC. The rearrangement links TRBV4-3 to TRBJ2-1, with D possibly TRBD2 on 6 matching bases. Germline V gene sequence: CDR1 LGHNA, CDR2 YSLEER. CDR3 size: 13 residues.

This chain uses TRBV11-2 with TRBJ1-6; D call uncertain. The CDR3 sequence is 14 residues long. Trimming removed 1 base at V and 5 bases at J, with 6 bases between. From germline, CDR1 is SGHAT and CDR2 FQNNGV. The CDR3 loop reads CASSLGANNSPLHF. Here the CDR3 DNA reads TGTGCCAGCAGCTTAGGGGCCAATAATTCACCCCTCCACTTT. Drawing the rest from reference TRBV11-2 and TRBJ1-6, the complete variable domain is EAGVAQSPRYKIIEKRQSVAFWCNPISGHATLYWYQQILGQGPKLLIQFQNNGVVDDSQLPKDRFSAERLKGVDSTLKIQPAKLEDSAVYLCASSLGANNSPLHFGNGTRLTVT.

The chain couples TRBV5-1 to TRBJ1-2; 7 bases are a match to TRBD1. Germline V CDR1 and CDR2: SGHRS, YFSETQ. CDR3 length: 15 amino acids. V shed 1 base and J 8 bases; nucleotides not matched to a gene: 11. CDR3 protein: CASSLNHRGGEGYTF. DNA of the CDR3: TGCGCCAGCAGCTTGAACCACAGGGGAGGAGAAGGCTACACCTTC.

This chain joins TRBV7-3 and TRBJ2-1; D remains ambiguous. V was pared by 1 base and J by 3 bases, with 7 bases between. Germline values: CDR1 SGHTA, CDR2 FQGTGA. CDR3 size: 14 residues. The CDR3 loop is CASSLSSLYNEQFF. CDR3 bases: TGTGCCAGCAGCTTAAGCTCGCTCTACAATGAGCAGTTCTTC.

The chain is built from TRBV7-2 and TRBJ1-3, with a weak D call TRBD1 (6 bases). The CDR3 runs 15 residues. Looked up from germline, CDR1 is SGHTA and CDR2 is FQGNSA. V dropped 4 bases and J dropped 2 bases, with 12 bases sitting between them. This CDR3 is CASSSQGPPGNTIYF. CDR3 bases: TGTGCCAGCAGCTCCCAGGGGCCCCCTGGAAACACCATATATTTT.

V gene TRBV12-3 or TRBV12-4 combines with J gene TRBJ2-7; 8 bases are shared with TRBD1. V was clipped by 2 bases and J by 3 bases; unmatched bases: 0. The CDR3 length is 13 residues. CDR3 sequence: CASSLTGGYEQYF. Written as DNA, the CDR3 is TGTGCCAGCAGTTTAACAGGGGGCTACGAGCAGTACTTC.

The V call is TRBV7-9, the J call TRBJ2-3; possible D gene TRBD1, 6 bases. The CDR3 runs to 14 residues. Germline V gene lookup returns CDR1 SEHNR and CDR2 FQNEAQ (reference sequence). The germline V and J ends were trimmed by 8 bases and 9 bases, with 21 bases remaining between them. CDR3 DNA sequence: TGTGCCAGCTCCGGGACAACCTTCCCCCCCACGCAGTATTTT. It yields the protein CASSGTTFPPTQYF.

The chain is built from TRBV30 and TRBJ1-1; no definite D call. CDR3 length: 13 amino acids. V gave up 3 bases and J gave up 11 bases, with 19 bases separating them. The V gene's germline CDR1 is GTSNPN and CDR2 SVGIG (reference sequence). In DNA, the CDR3 is TGTGCCTGGAGAGTATCGGCAGAGACGAAGGCTTTCTTT. Translating it yields CAWRVSAETKAFF.

CDR3: CASSFGGNYGYTF. CDR3 nucleotides: TGTGCCAGCAGCTTCGGGGGAAACTATGGCTACACCTTC. The chain is built from TRBV7-2 and TRBJ1-2; D may be TRBD1 (5 bases). V lost 3 bases, J lost 2 bases, and 7 bases lay in between. The CDR3 is made up of 13 amino acids. Germline lookup yields CDR1 SGHTA and CDR2 FQGNSA.

The J gene is TRBJ2-5, the V gene TRBV6-5; no reliable D call. This CDR3 comprises 14 residues. Trimming removed 2 bases from V and 2 bases from J, with 9 bases in between. Germline assignment: CDR1 MNHEY and CDR2 SVGAGI. The CDR3, as DNA: TGTGCCAGCAGTTACGACAAGCTACAAGAGACCCAGTACTTC. This translates into CASSYDKLQETQYF.

The rearrangement uses TRBV11-2 and TRBJ2-3; 7 nucleotides line up with TRBD2. J was trimmed by 1 base and V by 6 bases; bases with no gene match: 4. Germline CDR1 is SGHAT and CDR2 is FQNNGV. CDR3 length equals 14 residues. CDR3 sequence (DNA): TGTGCCAGCAGTCGGGGGGTCGGCACAGATACGCAGTATTTT. Protein sequence: CASSRGVGTDTQYF.